Listed below are T cell receptor beta chains from one sample, sequenced in a study of CD8+ T cells in alopecia areata. Profiled with immunoSEQ multiplex PCR; TCRdb holds only in-frame clones, not every one. The sample comprises about 210,000 clones, roughly 66% of which are singletons, and 0.95% to 1.5% rests with the top ten. The starting material was CD4+ T cells sorted from blood, obtained at approximately week 42, from a patient treated with tofacitinib. The receptors derive from a human donor with alopecia areata. Both conserved end residues are part of each CDR3. A D gene is named only where the DNA matches it firmly. Size values are once, few and many counts, or a class for expanded clones, and some rows have none.

>TRBJ1-2|TRBV4-3|NA|15|NA
TGCGCCAGCAGCCAAGTGGACTCTGGCAGTGATGGCTACACCTTC
CASSQVDSGSDGYTF
>TRBJ1-1|TRBV29-1|NA|14|NA
TGCAGCGTTTCTTGGGGCACCATGAACACTGAAGCTTTCTTT
CSVSWGTMNTEAFF
>TRBJ2-1|TRBV7-2|TRBD2|16|NA
TGTGCCAGCAGCCGCCGTAGCGGGGGCATCTACAATGAGCAGTTCTTC
CASSRRSGGIYNEQFF
>TRBJ1-5|TRBV4-3|NA|15|NA
TGCGCCAGCAGCCAAGATTGGCAATTCAATCAGCCCCAGCATTTT
CASSQDWQFNQPQHF
>TRBJ1-4|TRBV7-8|TRBD1|15|NA
TGTGCCAGCAGCACGGGACAGGGAACTAATGAAAAACTGTTTTTT
CASSTGQGTNEKLFF
>TRBJ2-2|TRBV6-6|TRBD1|16|NA
TGTGCCAGCAGTTACTCCGCGGCAGGGGGAACCGGGGAGCTGTTTTTT
CASSYSAAGGTGELFF
>TRBJ2-3|TRBV6-4|NA|14|NA
TGTGCCAGCAGTGACTCAGGGGGCACAGATACGCAGTATTTT
CASSDSGGTDTQYF
>TRBJ2-7|TRBV29-1|TRBD1|14|NA
TGCAGCGTTGATACAGGGGGCGCGGTGTACGAGCAGTACTTC
CSVDTGGAVYEQYF
>TRBJ2-1|TRBV7-2|NA|12|few
TGTGCCAGCAGCTACGAGGGGGGGGAGCAGTTCTTC
CASSYEGGEQFF
>TRBJ2-6|TRBV18|TRBD2|18|NA
TGTGCCAGCTCACCAAGACTAGCAGAATACTCTGGGGCCAACGTCCTGACTTTC
CASSPRLAEYSGANVLTF
>TRBJ1-5|TRBV9|NA|13|NA
TGTGCCAGCAGCCCCGGGGCCGGGCAGCCCCAGCATTTT
CASSPGAGQPQHF